The text below deals with one T cell receptor beta chain. This specimen belongs to a study of early T cells in non-severe SARS-CoV-2 infection. A single record per CDR3 protein comes from TCRdb applying MiXCR to the 5' RACE reads. This table holds some 64,000 distinct CDR3 sequences, about 13% found once. Germline CDR1 SGHNT, CDR2 YYREEE (reference sequence). The CDR3 covers 17 residues. The V and J ends lost 6 bases and 0 bases respectively, with 19 bases between them. The rearrangement uses TRBV5-4 and TRBJ2-1; D is unclear. What was sequenced was whole blood. This sequence was found in an adult who was a healthcare worker with PCR-confirmed SARS-CoV-2 infection or an uninfected control (not recorded which). Here the CDR3 reads CASTGRKRPSSYNEQFF. The CDR3 nucleotides read TGTGCCAGCACCGGGCGTAAGAGGCCGAGCTCCTACAATGAGCAGTTCTTC. The full variable domain, completed using reference TRBV5-4 and TRBJ2-1, is ETGVTQSPTHLIKTRGQQVTLRCSSQSGHNTVSWYQQALGQGPQFIFQYYREEENGRGNFPPRFSGLQFPNYSSELNVNALELDDSALYLCASTGRKRPSSYNEQFFGPGTRLTVL.